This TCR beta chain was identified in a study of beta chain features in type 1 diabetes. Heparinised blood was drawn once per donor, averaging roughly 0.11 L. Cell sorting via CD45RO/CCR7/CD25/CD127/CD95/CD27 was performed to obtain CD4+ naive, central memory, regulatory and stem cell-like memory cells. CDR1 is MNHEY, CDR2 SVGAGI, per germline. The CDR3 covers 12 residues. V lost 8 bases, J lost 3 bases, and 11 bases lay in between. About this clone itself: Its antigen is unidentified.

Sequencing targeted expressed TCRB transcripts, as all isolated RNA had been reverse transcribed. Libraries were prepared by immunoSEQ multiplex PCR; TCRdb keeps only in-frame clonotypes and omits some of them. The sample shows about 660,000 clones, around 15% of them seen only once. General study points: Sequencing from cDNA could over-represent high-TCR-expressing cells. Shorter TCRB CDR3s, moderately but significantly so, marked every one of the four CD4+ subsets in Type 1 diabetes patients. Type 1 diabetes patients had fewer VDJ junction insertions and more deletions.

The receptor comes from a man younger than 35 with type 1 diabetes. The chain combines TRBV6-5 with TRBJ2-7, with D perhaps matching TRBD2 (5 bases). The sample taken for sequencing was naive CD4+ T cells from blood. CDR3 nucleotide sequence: TGTGCCAGCGGACTTGGGGACTACGAGCAGTACTTC. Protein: CASGLGDYEQYF.